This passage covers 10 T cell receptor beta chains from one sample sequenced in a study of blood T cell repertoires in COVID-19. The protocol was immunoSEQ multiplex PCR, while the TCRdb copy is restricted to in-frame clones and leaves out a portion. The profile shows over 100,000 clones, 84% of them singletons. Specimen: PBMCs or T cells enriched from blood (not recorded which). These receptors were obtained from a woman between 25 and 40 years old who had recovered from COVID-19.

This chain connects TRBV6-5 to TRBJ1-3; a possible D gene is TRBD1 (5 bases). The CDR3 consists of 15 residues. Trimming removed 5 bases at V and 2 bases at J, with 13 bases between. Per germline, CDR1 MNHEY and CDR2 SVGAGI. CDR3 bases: TGTGCCAGCAGTCCCCGACAGTCCACTGGAAACACCATATATTTT. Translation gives CASSPRQSTGNTIYF.

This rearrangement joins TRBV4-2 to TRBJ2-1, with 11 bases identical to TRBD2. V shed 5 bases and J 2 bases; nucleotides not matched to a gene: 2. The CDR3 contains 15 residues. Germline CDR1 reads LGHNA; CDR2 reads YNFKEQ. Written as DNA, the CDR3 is TGTGCCAGCAGCGTAGCGGGAGGGACCTACAATGAGCAGTTCTTC. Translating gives CASSVAGGTYNEQFF.

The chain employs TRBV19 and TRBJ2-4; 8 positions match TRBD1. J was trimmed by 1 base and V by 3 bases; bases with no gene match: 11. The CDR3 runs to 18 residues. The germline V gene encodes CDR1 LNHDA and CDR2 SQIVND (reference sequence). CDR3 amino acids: CASSIGWGDRLAKNIQYF. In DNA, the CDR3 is TGTGCCAGTAGTATTGGATGGGGGGACAGGTTGGCCAAAAACATTCAGTACTTC. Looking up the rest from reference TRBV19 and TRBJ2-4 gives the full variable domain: DGGITQSPKYLFRKEGQNVTLSCEQNLNHDAMYWYRQDPGQGLRLIYYSQIVNDFQKGDIAEGYSVSREKKESFPLTVTSAQKNPTAFYLCASSIGWGDRLAKNIQYFGAGTRLSVL.

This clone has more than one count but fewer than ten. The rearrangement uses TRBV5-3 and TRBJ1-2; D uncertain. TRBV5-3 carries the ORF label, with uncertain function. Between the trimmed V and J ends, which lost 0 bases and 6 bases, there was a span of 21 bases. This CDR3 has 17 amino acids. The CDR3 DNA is TGTGCCAGAAGCTTGGATTTGGGTGGGGAGGGCAAGAATGGCTACACCTTC. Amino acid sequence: CARSLDLGGEGKNGYTF.

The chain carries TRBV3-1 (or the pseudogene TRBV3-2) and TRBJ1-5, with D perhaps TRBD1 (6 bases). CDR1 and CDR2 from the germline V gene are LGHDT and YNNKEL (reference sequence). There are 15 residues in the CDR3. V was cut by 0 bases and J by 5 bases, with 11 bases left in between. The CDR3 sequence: CASSQDSTGYQPQHF. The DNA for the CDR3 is TGTGCCAGCAGCCAAGATTCAACAGGGTATCAGCCCCAGCATTTT.

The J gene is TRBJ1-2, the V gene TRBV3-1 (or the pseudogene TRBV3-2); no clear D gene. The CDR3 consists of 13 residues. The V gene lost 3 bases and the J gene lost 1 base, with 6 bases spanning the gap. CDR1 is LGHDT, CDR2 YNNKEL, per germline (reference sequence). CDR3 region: CASSQTLNYGYTF. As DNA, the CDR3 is TGTGCCAGCAGCCAGACACTTAACTATGGCTACACCTTC.

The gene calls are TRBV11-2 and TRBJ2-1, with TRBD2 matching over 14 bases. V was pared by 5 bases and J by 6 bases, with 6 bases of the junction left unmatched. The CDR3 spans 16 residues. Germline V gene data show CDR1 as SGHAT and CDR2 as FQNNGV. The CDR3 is CASSAPGLAGANEQFF. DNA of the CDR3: TGTGCCAGCAGCGCCCCGGGACTAGCGGGAGCCAATGAGCAGTTCTTC.

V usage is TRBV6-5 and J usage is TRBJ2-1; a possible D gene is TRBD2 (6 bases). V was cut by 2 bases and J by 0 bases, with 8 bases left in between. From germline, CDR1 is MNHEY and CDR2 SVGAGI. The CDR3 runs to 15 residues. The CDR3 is CASSYGGDSYNEQFF. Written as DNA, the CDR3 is TGTGCCAGCAGTTACGGCGGGGACTCCTACAATGAGCAGTTCTTC.

CDR3 nucleotide sequence: TGTGCCAGCAGTAGACAGGGGGGCACCGGGGAGCTGTTTTTT. Translated, it gives CASSRQGGTGELFF. The chain combines TRBV27 with TRBJ2-2, with TRBD1 matching 9 bases. CDR1 and CDR2 (germline): MNHEY, SMNVEV (reference sequence). The V segment lost 5 bases and the J segment 4 bases; nucleotides outside the gene matches: 2. The CDR3 length is 14 residues.

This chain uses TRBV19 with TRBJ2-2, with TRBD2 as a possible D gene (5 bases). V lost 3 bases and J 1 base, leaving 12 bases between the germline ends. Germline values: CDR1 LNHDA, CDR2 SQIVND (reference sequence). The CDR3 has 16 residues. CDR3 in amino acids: CASSMMGRGNTGELFF. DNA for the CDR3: TGTGCCAGTAGTATGATGGGGAGAGGGAACACCGGGGAGCTGTTTTTT.